This TCR beta chain was obtained from a study of cytomegalovirus exposure and HLA in healthy donors. V was clipped by 4 bases and J by 8 bases, with 20 bases between them. The CDR3 spans 16 residues. Germline V gene lookup returns CDR1 SGHAT and CDR2 FQNNGV. Study-wide findings and caveats: Cytomegalovirus-associated TCR beta chains were listed, numbering 150 to 200.

The data were produced by immunoSEQ multiplex PCR, yet TCRdb's version contains in-frame clones alone and is incomplete. Among about 180,000 clones listed, approximately 90% were seen once. As regards this clone: Its antigen remains unknown.

Sequenced input: PBMCs. The V call is TRBV11-2, the J call TRBJ1-4; D is perhaps TRBD1 (5 bases). The clonotype comes from a woman aged 25-40 years in good health and CMV-seronegative. In nucleotides, the CDR3 is TGTGCCAGCAGCTACGGGCCGGGAGGGACCTCAGAAAAACTGTTTTTT. It is translated as CASSYGPGGTSEKLFF. Full variable domain (rest looked up from reference TRBV11-2 and TRBJ1-4): EAGVAQSPRYKIIEKRQSVAFWCNPISGHATLYWYQQILGQGPKLLIQFQNNGVVDDSQLPKDRFSAERLKGVDSTLKIQPAKLEDSAVYLCASSYGPGGTSEKLFFGSGTQLSVL.